This T cell receptor (beta chain) was identified in a study of blood T cell repertoires in COVID-19. The length of the CDR3 is 12 residues. Germline V gene sequence: CDR1 SNHLY, CDR2 FYNNEI. With 5 bases removed from V and 7 bases from J, the gap between germline ends came to 11 bases. Participants spanned ages roughly 18 to 90 years and resided in 20 to 25 US areas. All recovered Cohort 3 donors got two negative PCRs, got clearance, or saw symptom resolution. Assay used: immunoSEQ multiplex PCR; TCRdb lists only in-frame clones, some missing. The sample shows 150,000 to 200,000 clones, 83% of them seen only once.

The source is a woman between 45 and 65 years old who had recovered from COVID-19. This chain joins TRBV2 and TRBJ1-2; D not certain. The source material was PBMCs or T cells enriched from blood (not recorded which). DNA of the CDR3: TGTGCCAGCAGTCCCTCGACATTTGGCTACACCTTC. The encoded protein is CASSPSTFGYTF.